This T cell receptor beta chain was retrieved from a study of post-analysis software for immune sequencing data. Study conclusions and caveats: For normalized Chao1 diversity, multiple sclerosis patients scored significantly lower than controls did. Several TRBV segments were more frequent in patients than controls; TRBV5-6, TRBV5-1 and TRBV20-1 belonged to this group.

On this clonotype itself: The antigen is not known.

The library was made from cDNA and included unique molecular identifiers. MiXCR was run by TCRdb on the PCR reads, yielding one entry per CDR3 protein. The repertoire includes more than 450,000 distinct CDR3 sequences, 30% to 40% of them detected once, and around 6.1% sits in the top ten. The CDR3 sequence is 14 residues long. V lost 3 bases and J lost 5, with 11 bases in between. The rearrangement links TRBV12-3 or TRBV12-4 to TRBJ2-1; unclear D gene. Sequencing was carried out using blood. The source of this sequence is a girl aged 2 to 17 with multiple sclerosis. CDR3 sequence (DNA): TGTGCCAGCAGTTTTCCGCCGCCGAACAATGAGCAGTTCTTC. Translated: CASSFPPPNNEQFF.